The present T cell receptor beta chain was sequenced within a study of post-analysis software for immune sequencing data. Broader study findings: With TRBV5-6, TRBV5-1 and TRBV20-1 included, about five TRBV segments were more frequent in patients than in controls.

The sample holds a few counts of this clonotype. Its target is unknown. Unique-molecular-identifier-tagged TCR beta cDNA libraries were used. TCRdb re-called the PCR reads through MiXCR, storing one row per CDR3 protein. This sample has 450,000 to 700,000 distinct CDR3 sequences, with roughly 40% found just once. Germline CDR1 is SGHRS and CDR2 is YFSETQ. This CDR3 has 16 amino acids. Germline trimming cut 4 bases from V and 4 bases from J; bases unmatched to any gene: 7. Specimen: blood. This TCR was sampled from a girl between 10 and 17 years old with multiple sclerosis. This chain joins TRBV5-1 and TRBJ2-5, with 13 bases that match TRBD2. CDR3 DNA: TGCGCCAGCAGCGCCCGGACTAGCGGGGGTGTAGAGACCCAGTACTTC. Amino acid sequence: CASSARTSGGVETQYF.